A selection of T cell receptor beta chains follows, all from one sample in a study of blood T cell repertoires in COVID-19. Sequencing was performed with immunoSEQ multiplex PCR; in TCRdb, only in-frame clones are kept and a portion is missing. Counted here are roughly 95,000 clones, under 85% occurring once; the ten biggest clones make up about 24%. The sequencing sample was made of peripheral blood. These receptors were obtained from a human donor in a cohort sampled during active COVID-19. The CDR3 runs from the conserved cysteine through the conserved F or W. D genes are given only for firm matches. Size tells how often a clone was seen (once, few, many) or the class of an expanded clone, and some rows leave it out.

size: once
J: TRBJ1-5
V: TRBV6-5
D: .
DNA: TGTGCCAGCAAGGGGCCCAATCAGCCCCAGCATTTT
CDR3: CASKGPNQPQHF

size: .
J: TRBJ2-1
V: TRBV5-4
D: TRBD1
DNA: TGTGCCAGCAGCTCGGACAGGCTACCTCTCAATGAGCAGTTCTTC
CDR3: CASSSDRLPLNEQFF

size: .
J: TRBJ2-2
V: TRBV27
D: TRBD2
DNA: TGTGCCAGTAGACAGGGAGGACTAGCGGGAGTCCTAACCGGGGAGCTGTTTTTT
CDR3: CASRQGGLAGVLTGELFF

size: once
J: TRBJ2-1
V: TRBV12-3/TRBV12-4
D: TRBD2
DNA: TGTGCCAGTCGGCCTAGCGGCGGCAATGAGCAGTTCTTC
CDR3: CASRPSGGNEQFF

size: once
J: TRBJ2-3
V: TRBV2
D: .
DNA: TGTGCCAGCAGTGAAGGGACAGCGACCACAGATACGCAGTATTTT
CDR3: CASSEGTATTDTQYF

size: .
J: TRBJ2-7
V: TRBV7-2
D: TRBD1
DNA: TGTGCCAGCAGCGCTAAACCCGGGACAGGGACCTACGAGCAGTACTTC
CDR3: CASSAKPGTGTYEQYF

size: .
J: TRBJ2-2
V: TRBV5-8
D: .
DNA: TGTGCCAGCAGCTTGGTTCGGGGCGGGGAGCTGTTTTTT
CDR3: CASSLVRGGELFF

size: .
J: TRBJ2-1
V: TRBV4-2
D: .
DNA: TGTGCCAGCAGCCAAGATACAGGGCGCAATGAGCAGTTCTTC
CDR3: CASSQDTGRNEQFF

size: .
J: TRBJ2-7
V: TRBV28
D: .
DNA: TGTGCCATAGGGAGGTCAGGGCAGTACTTC
CDR3: CAIGRSGQYF

size: few
J: TRBJ1-1
V: TRBV2
D: TRBD1
DNA: TGTGCCACCACGGGGGGACAGGGGACCCCGAACACTGAAGCTTTCTTT
CDR3: CATTGGQGTPNTEAFF

size: .
J: TRBJ2-3
V: TRBV20-1
D: .
DNA: TGCAGTGCTGGTCTCAGGGATACGCAGTATTTT
CDR3: CSAGLRDTQYF

size: once
J: TRBJ1-1
V: TRBV6-1
D: .
DNA: TGTGCCAGCAGTGAATTACAGACTAGGGCTTTCTTT
CDR3: CASSELQTRAFF

size: .
J: TRBJ1-2
V: TRBV9
D: .
DNA: TGTGCCAGCAGTTCAAACCAGGGCACTATAAACTATGGCTACACCTTC
CDR3: CASSSNQGTINYGYTF

size: .
J: TRBJ1-3
V: TRBV6-1
D: .
DNA: TGTGCCAGCAGTGCGCAACCCCTGAGCTCTGGAAACACCATATATTTT
CDR3: CASSAQPLSSGNTIYF

size: once
J: TRBJ1-2
V: TRBV5-1
D: .
DNA: TGCGCCAGCAGCTTTGGGCAGGGTAGCTATGGCTACACCTTC
CDR3: CASSFGQGSYGYTF

size: .
J: TRBJ1-2
V: TRBV7-2
D: .
DNA: TGTGCCAGCAGCTTAGACAATAACTATGGCTACACCTTC
CDR3: CASSLDNNYGYTF

size: .
J: TRBJ1-1
V: TRBV7-3
D: .
DNA: TGTGCCAGCAGCGCGTCCACAACTAGGACTGAAGCTTTCTTT
CDR3: CASSASTTRTEAFF

size: .
J: TRBJ1-2
V: TRBV19
D: .
DNA: TGTGCCAGTAGTATAGCCCCAGGGCCAGGAAACTATGGCTACACCTTC
CDR3: CASSIAPGPGNYGYTF

size: few
J: TRBJ1-4
V: TRBV5-1
D: .
DNA: TGCGCCAGCAGTCCGGGCAATTTCCTTATTAGCGGTGAAAAACTGTTTTTT
CDR3: CASSPGNFLISGEKLFF

size: .
J: TRBJ2-7
V: TRBV11-2
D: TRBD2
DNA: TGTGCCAGCAGCTTACCCACGGCGACTAGCGGGAGCTCCTACGAGCAGTACTTC
CDR3: CASSLPTATSGSSYEQYF

size: .
J: TRBJ2-3
V: TRBV30
D: .
DNA: TGTGCCTGGAGAGTGGGGAGCGGGAGCACAGATACGCAGTATTTT
CDR3: CAWRVGSGSTDTQYF

size: once
J: TRBJ1-1
V: TRBV6-5
D: TRBD1
DNA: TGTGCCAGCAGGGGGAGACAGGGGACCTCTGAAGCTTTCTTT
CDR3: CASRGRQGTSEAFF

size: .
J: TRBJ2-1
V: TRBV19
D: .
DNA: TGTGCCAGTACCCGTCCTGGGAGAGTTTTAAATGAGCAGTTCTTC
CDR3: CASTRPGRVLNEQFF

size: once
J: TRBJ1-3
V: TRBV20-1
D: TRBD1
DNA: TGCAGTGCTAGTATGCTCGGACAGGTTTACTCTGGAAACACCATATATTTT
CDR3: CSASMLGQVYSGNTIYF

size: once
J: TRBJ1-2
V: TRBV2
D: TRBD1
DNA: TGTGCCAGCAGTCGTGTACAGGGGGCAAACTATGGCTACACCTTC
CDR3: CASSRVQGANYGYTF

size: .
J: TRBJ1-3
V: TRBV28
D: .
DNA: TGTGCCAGCAGAAAAAGCCACTCTGGAAACACCATATATTTT
CDR3: CASRKSHSGNTIYF

size: .
J: TRBJ2-7
V: TRBV7-8
D: TRBD1
DNA: TGTGCCAGCAGCTTTACCGGGACAGGGGGCGACTACGAGCAGTACTTC
CDR3: CASSFTGTGGDYEQYF

size: .
J: TRBJ1-5
V: TRBV2
D: .
DNA: TGTGCCAGCAGTGATAATGGGGCGAACAATCAGCCCCAGCATTTT
CDR3: CASSDNGANNQPQHF

size: once
J: TRBJ1-5
V: TRBV4-1
D: .
DNA: TGCGCCAGCAGCCAAGCCCCCCGGACTTATCCTAATCAGCCCCAGCATTTT
CDR3: CASSQAPRTYPNQPQHF

size: .
J: TRBJ1-2
V: TRBV5-4
D: TRBD1
DNA: TGTGCCAGCAGCCGGACAGGGGGCGCGAGTAATGGCTACACCTTC
CDR3: CASSRTGGASNGYTF

size: .
J: TRBJ1-1
V: TRBV11-2
D: .
DNA: TGTGCCAGCAGCTTCGGGGATACTGAAGCTTTCTTT
CDR3: CASSFGDTEAFF

size: .
J: TRBJ2-1
V: TRBV2
D: .
DNA: TGTGCCAGCAGTGACGGACTAGGGGGGGACGATGAGCAGTTCTTC
CDR3: CASSDGLGGDDEQFF

size: .
J: TRBJ1-5
V: TRBV5-8
D: .
DNA: TGTGCCAGCAACCTGGGGGGGATTGGTCAGCCCCAGCATTTT
CDR3: CASNLGGIGQPQHF

size: few
J: TRBJ1-3
V: TRBV27
D: TRBD1
DNA: TGTGCCAGCAGTAGCAGGGGGCGCGGCTACACCATATATTTT
CDR3: CASSSRGRGYTIYF

size: few
J: TRBJ1-2
V: TRBV19
D: .
DNA: TGTGCCAGTACAACCTTGCAGGGCTGGAACTATGGCTACACCTTC
CDR3: CASTTLQGWNYGYTF

size: .
J: TRBJ1-2
V: TRBV6-6
D: TRBD1
DNA: TGTGCCAGCAGTTTGGTGGACAGGAGGGATGGCTACACCTTC
CDR3: CASSLVDRRDGYTF

size: .
J: TRBJ2-3
V: TRBV10-3
D: TRBD1
DNA: TGTGCCATCAGGCCCGAGGGGGCGAGGACAGATACGCAGTATTTT
CDR3: CAIRPEGARTDTQYF